This entry features one TCR beta chain sequence. This entry belongs to a study of technical replicates of blood from a handful of donors. Clones were sequenced by immunoSEQ multiplex PCR, and TCRdb holds only the in-frame ones, with some missing. There are tens of thousands of clones in the sample; 90% to 95% occur only once, and 0.27% lies in the top ten. The V and J ends lost 4 bases and 3 bases respectively, with 9 bases between them. The germline gives CDR1 GTSNPN, CDR2 SVGIG (reference sequence). The CDR3 consists of 13 residues. The source of this sequence is a human donor in good health. Input material: T cells isolated from PBMCs. The genes are TRBV30 and TRBJ2-2; tentative D call: TRBD2 (5 bases). The CDR3 sequence: CAWTRTYTGELFF. CDR3 sequence (DNA): TGTGCCTGGACCAGGACTTACACCGGGGAGCTGTTTTTT.